The 3 T cell receptor beta chains below come from one sample, sequenced in a study of blood T cell repertoires in COVID-19. Generated by immunoSEQ multiplex PCR, the TCRdb table keeps only in-frame clones and is missing some. This sample yields approximately 270,000 clones, of which around 90% are seen a single time; under 4% belongs to the top ten. What was sequenced was peripheral blood. The receptor set was obtained from a man aged 18 to 35 with active or convalescent COVID-19.

The V gene is TRBV5-4, the J gene TRBJ2-2, with TRBD1 matching over 8 bases. CDR3 length: 16 amino acids. The germline gives CDR1 SGHNT, CDR2 YYREEE (reference sequence). V lost 4 bases to trimming and J lost 3 bases; unmatched junction nucleotides: 8. Here the CDR3 reads CASSPRQGSDTGELFF. CDR3 nucleotide sequence: TGTGCCAGCAGCCCAAGACAGGGGTCGGACACCGGGGAGCTGTTTTTT.

The table lists this clone with a few counts. The J gene is TRBJ2-1, the V gene TRBV6-2 or TRBV6-3; the D gene is possibly TRBD2 (6 bases). Germline CDR1 reads MNHEY; CDR2 reads SVGEGT. The CDR3 consists of 15 residues. Trimming pared 2 bases from V and 5 bases from J, leaving 13 bases between. The CDR3 here is CASSYGTGSDNEQFF. The DNA of the CDR3 is TGTGCCAGCAGTTACGGGACTGGGAGTGACAATGAGCAGTTCTTC.

This clone was seen only once. This sequence joins TRBV14 and TRBJ2-7; D is perhaps TRBD2 (8 bases). V lost 2 bases to trimming and J lost 5 bases, with 19 bases between them. Germline V lookup: CDR1 SGHDN, CDR2 FVKESK. This CDR3 region has 16 residues. DNA of the CDR3: TGTGCCAGCAGCCAACCTGACAGGGTCGGGAGGGACGAGCAGTACTTC. Its translation: CASSQPDRVGRDEQYF.